This T cell receptor (beta chain) was documented in a study of graft-versus-host responses after intestinal transplantation. With 1 base removed from V and 0 bases from J, the gap between germline ends came to 7 bases. The germline V gene encodes CDR1 MGHRA and CDR2 YSYEKL. The length of the CDR3 is 14 residues. Using immunoSEQ multiplex PCR, the repertoire was profiled, and TCRdb retains in-frame clones only, with some absent. The sample records more than 10,000 clones, around 85% being singletons. V is TRBV4-1 and J is TRBJ2-7, with D uncertain. The sequences come from PBMCs, collected 306 days after intestinal transplant. This clonotype originated in a human patient who received an intestinal transplant, so some T cells may come from the graft donor. The CDR3 nucleotides read TGCGCCAGCAGCCAAGCCCAGAGCTCCTACGAGCAGTACTTC. It yields the protein CASSQAQSSYEQYF.